A selection of T cell receptor beta chains follows, all from one sample in a study of beta chain features in type 1 diabetes. Profiled with immunoSEQ multiplex PCR; TCRdb holds only in-frame clones, not every one. The repertoire has under 250,000 clones, approximately 14% of them found once; the top ten carry 0.019%. Sequencing was done on a sample of naive CD4+ T cells from blood. These receptors originate from a man under 40 with type 1 diabetes. CDR3s include the opening cysteine and the closing phenylalanine or tryptophan. Each record gives: V gene, clone size, D gene, J gene, CDR3 DNA, CDR3 protein. D genes are given only for firm matches. The size entry is marked missing in some rows and otherwise reads once, few, many or a size class.

>TRBV7-2|-|-|TRBJ2-7
TGTGCCAGCAGCATTGCAGGGGCCCTGGACTACGAGCAGTACTTC
CASSIAGALDYEQYF
>TRBV5-1|-|-|TRBJ2-5
TGCGCCAGCAGCTTGGACACAGGGATTCAAGAGACCCAGTACTTC
CASSLDTGIQETQYF
>TRBV29-1|few|TRBD1|TRBJ1-5
TGCAGCGTGGGACAGGGGGCTTCTCAGCCCCAGCATTTT
CSVGQGASQPQHF
>TRBV9|once|-|TRBJ2-3
TGTGCCAGCAGCGTAGGGGCAGTAGGCGGGGATACGCAGTATTTT
CASSVGAVGGDTQYF
>TRBV21-1|few|-|TRBJ1-4
TGTGCCAGCAGCAAAGGCAGGGCTAGGGAAAAACTGTTTTTT
CASSKGRAREKLFF
>TRBV28|-|-|TRBJ2-3
TGTGCCAGCGCCTTAGGGGCTAGCGGCACAGATACGCAGTATTTT
CASALGASGTDTQYF
>TRBV6-1|-|-|TRBJ2-2
TGTGCCAGCAGTGAACAATTGTCGGCCGGGGAGCTGTTTTTT
CASSEQLSAGELFF
>TRBV6-5|-|TRBD1|TRBJ1-1
TGTGCCAGCAGTCACGGACAGGGGGAGGGAGCTTTCTTT
CASSHGQGEGAFF
>TRBV5-1|few|TRBD2|TRBJ2-2
TGCGCCAGCAGCCCCCGGACTAGCGGGGACACCGGGGAGCTGTTTTTT
CASSPRTSGDTGELFF
>TRBV6-5|-|TRBD2|TRBJ2-1
TGTGCCAGCAGTTATCCCAGCGGGGATTCGTACAATGAGCAGTTCTTC
CASSYPSGDSYNEQFF
>TRBV5-1|-|-|TRBJ1-1
TGCGCCAGCAGCCCCGGACACGGAGAAATGAACACTGAAGCTTTCTTT
CASSPGHGEMNTEAFF
>TRBV2|-|-|TRBJ1-2
TGTGCCGGCGGACACTCGGTGCGGGGCTACACCTTC
CAGGHSVRGYTF
>TRBV4-2|once|-|TRBJ2-3
TGTGCCAGCAGCCAAGATCGGTCCACGCTGCCTACAGATACGCAGTATTTT
CASSQDRSTLPTDTQYF
>TRBV18|-|TRBD2|TRBJ2-1
TGTGCCAGCTCACCACTAGCGGGACCTCTCAATGAGCAGTTCTTC
CASSPLAGPLNEQFF
>TRBV4-1|-|-|TRBJ1-1
TGCGCCAGCAGATACCCCGGAAGAAACAGTGAAGCTTTCTTT
CASRYPGRNSEAFF
>TRBV4-1|-|-|TRBJ2-1
TGCGCCAGCAGCCCCAACAGGGTCTCCTACAATGAGCAGTTCTTC
CASSPNRVSYNEQFF
>TRBV5-6|-|-|TRBJ1-2
TGTGCCAGCAGCCCGGGGGGGGGCGTCGGAGGCTACACCTTC
CASSPGGGVGGYTF
>TRBV7-9|-|TRBD1|TRBJ2-5
TGTGCCAGCAGCGAACAGGGGGAGACCCAGTACTTC
CASSEQGETQYF
>TRBV9|few|-|TRBJ2-5
TGTGCCAGCAGCCCTCGTGGTAGCGGAAAGACCCAGTACTTC
CASSPRGSGKTQYF
>TRBV6-1|few|-|TRBJ2-1
TGTGCCAGCAGGCCCGCGGGGAATGAGCAGTTCTTC
CASRPAGNEQFF
>TRBV7-9|-|-|TRBJ1-1
TGTGCCAGCAGTCCCATTCAGGGGCTCCTCACTGAAGCTTTCTTT
CASSPIQGLLTEAFF
>TRBV7-9|-|TRBD1|TRBJ1-4
TGTGCCAGCAGCTTGTGGCCGGGACAGGGGCATGAAAAACTGTTTTTT
CASSLWPGQGHEKLFF
>TRBV5-1|-|TRBD1|TRBJ1-1
TGCGCCAGCAGCTTGACAGGGGGGAGCACTGAAGCTTTCTTT
CASSLTGGSTEAFF
>TRBV5-1|-|-|TRBJ2-7
TGCGCCAGCAGCTCCTCGCGGGACGAGCAGTACTTC
CASSSSRDEQYF
>TRBV15|few|-|TRBJ2-2
TGTGCCACCTCCAACTGGGAGACTGACACCGGGGAGCTGTTTTTT
CATSNWETDTGELFF
>TRBV5-1|-|TRBD1|TRBJ2-7
TGCGCCAGCAGCACGGGACAGGGGTCCTCCTACGAGCAGTACTTC
CASSTGQGSSYEQYF
>TRBV5-4|few|-|TRBJ2-3
TGTGCCAGCAGCTTGGCCCCAGGCGGGGGCACAGATACGCAGTATTTT
CASSLAPGGGTDTQYF
>TRBV27|-|TRBD2|TRBJ2-1
TGTGCCAGCAGTTCCCTAGCGGGGGGGTACAATGAGCAGTTCTTC
CASSSLAGGYNEQFF
>TRBV5-1|few|TRBD2|TRBJ2-1
TGCGCCAGCAGCTTGGAGCCACTAGCGGGGCCTGAGCAGTTCTTC
CASSLEPLAGPEQFF
>TRBV7-9|-|TRBD2|TRBJ2-3
TGTGCCAGCAGCTCCGGGTTTAGCGGGAGAAGCACAGATACGCAGTATTTT
CASSSGFSGRSTDTQYF
>TRBV5-1|few|TRBD2|TRBJ2-1
TGCGCCAGCAGCGGTGGAGCGGGAGACCCCTCCTACAATGAGCAGTTCTTC
CASSGGAGDPSYNEQFF
>TRBV4-1|-|-|TRBJ2-7
TGCGCCAGCAGCTCCGGGGCGACGGGGGTTTGGGAGCAGTACTTC
CASSSGATGVWEQYF
>TRBV12-5|few|-|TRBJ1-5
TGTGCTAGTGGTTTGACAGGGCTGAGCAATCAGCCCCAGCATTTT
CASGLTGLSNQPQHF
>TRBV6-5|-|-|TRBJ2-6
TGTGCCAGCAATCTGGACAGCTCTGGGGCCAACGTCCTGACTTTC
CASNLDSSGANVLTF
>TRBV5-6|few|-|TRBJ2-1
TGTGCCAGCAGCCAGGGACAAGGCCCTTCCTACAATGAGCAGTTCTTC
CASSQGQGPSYNEQFF
>TRBV19|few|TRBD2|TRBJ2-7
TGTGCCAGTACCCCTAGCGGGAGAGGAACCTACGAGCAGTACTTC
CASTPSGRGTYEQYF
>TRBV5-6|few|-|TRBJ2-2
TGTGCCAGCAGCTTGTGGCAGGTGGTCTCCGGGGAGCTGTTTTTT
CASSLWQVVSGELFF
>TRBV9|-|-|TRBJ2-7
TGTGCCAGCAGCGGGGGGGCGGGGGTCCCCTACGAGCAGTACTTC
CASSGGAGVPYEQYF
>TRBV7-9|-|TRBD1|TRBJ2-1
TGTGCCAGCACCCTAAGAGGACAGGGGGCTAATGAGCAGTTCTTC
CASTLRGQGANEQFF
>TRBV28|-|TRBD1|TRBJ2-7
TGTGCCACCGTCGGACAGGCCGTGTTGAACGAGCAGTACTTC
CATVGQAVLNEQYF
>TRBV5-1|few|TRBD1|TRBJ2-3
TGCGCCAGCAGCTTGGCCGGGACAGGAGCAGATACGCAGTATTTT
CASSLAGTGADTQYF